This TCR beta chain is drawn from a study of vaccination effects on CD4 cells after COVID-19. Background on the study: A couple of convalescent patients provided samples 16 days and one week prevaccination.

Expansion of antigen-specific CD4+ T cells with viral peptide pools was carried out by the ViraFEST assay before sequencing. Between days 9 and 10 of culture, CD4+ T cells were separated out. Documented for the person is a PCR-confirmed SARS-CoV-2 infection occurring between March and December 2020. Findings and limits, study-wide: Relatively few convalescent patients took part in the study, which had no early post-infection timepoints.

TCRdb keeps only in-frame clones here, not all; method: immunoSEQ multiplex PCR. There are tens of thousands of clones in the sample; more than 75% occur only once, and around 5.5% lies in the top ten. CDR3 length: 20 residues. About this clone itself: Its cognate antigen is unknown.

The genes are TRBV21-1 and TRBJ1-2; the table's D gene call, TRBD1, was not cross checked with the DNA. TRBV21-1 counts as a pseudogene. This TCR was sampled from a human donor who had a prior SARS-CoV-2 infection. Sequences were derived from CD4+ T cells from PBMCs cultured with HIV peptides, sampled before COVID-19 vaccination. The subset here: HIV-1 Nef peptide pool negative control/reference culture. The CDR3 DNA is TGTGCCAGCAGCAAACCCTACTTACCGGGACAGGAACTTTCTAACTATGGCTACACCTTC. Residues: CASSKPYLPGQELSNYGYTF.